The T cell receptor (beta chain) under discussion was sequenced for a study of shared clonotypes between healthy human individuals. Study conclusions and caveats: Relative to clonotypes present in all four donors, those not shared had lower generation probabilities. Clonotype sharing among donors, it was expected, would be affected by sequencing depth.

The authors distributed each subset's genomic DNA evenly over several immunoSEQ plates. Clones were sequenced by immunoSEQ multiplex PCR, and TCRdb holds only the in-frame ones, with some missing. In the table there are 2 million to 2.5 million clones, more than 90% of which are singletons. With regard to this clone: What it recognizes is unknown.

The germline V gene has CDR1 MNHNS and CDR2 SASEGT. With 2 bases removed from V and 6 bases from J, the gap between germline ends came to 10 bases. CDR3 length: 14 residues. The study separated CD4+ cells into CD45RA+ naive and CD45RA-negative memory subsets. The sequenced material came from naive CD4+ T cells sorted from blood. Indicated subset: CD45RA+ positively selected. The gene calls are TRBV6-1 and TRBJ2-2; D is possibly TRBD1 (5 bases). The clonotype comes from a man aged 18-30 years in good health. CDR3 bases: TGTGCCAGCAGTGAACAAGGGGCGGCCGGGGAGCTGTTTTTT. Amino acid sequence: CASSEQGAAGELFF.